A selection of T cell receptor beta chains follows, all from one sample in a study of blood T cell repertoires in COVID-19. Assay: immunoSEQ multiplex PCR; the TCRdb copy retains only in-frame clones and omits some. The table has 200,000 to 250,000 clones, roughly 87% seen once. Sequenced: PBMCs or T cells enriched from blood (not recorded which). The receptors derive from a man in his thirties or forties in a cohort exposed to, infected with or recovered from COVID-19 (not recorded which). Each CDR3 is given with its conserved first and last residue. The D gene is left open where the match is weak. Where a row states a size, it is once, few, many or the class of an expanded clone; other rows omit it.

D,size,V,J,CDR3,DNA
TRBD1,NA,TRBV28,TRBJ1-6,CASRKTGMVRRSNYNSPLHF,TGTGCCAGCAGGAAGACAGGGATGGTACGAAGGTCGAACTATAATTCACCCCTCCACTTT
NA,once,TRBV28,TRBJ2-5,CASSYFETQYF,TGTGCCAGCAGTTACTTCGAGACCCAGTACTTC
NA,NA,TRBV4-1,TRBJ1-4,CASSQESRAEKLFF,TGCGCCAGCAGCCAAGAAAGCAGGGCGGAAAAACTGTTTTTT
NA,NA,TRBV7-2,TRBJ2-1,CASSAQTSDEQFF,TGTGCCAGCAGCGCACAGACCTCGGATGAGCAGTTCTTC
NA,NA,TRBV19,TRBJ2-5,CASSTAGIGETQYF,TGTGCCAGTAGTACAGCAGGGATTGGAGAGACCCAGTACTTC
NA,NA,TRBV6-5,TRBJ2-1,CASSYSGSNEQFF,TGTGCCAGCAGTTACTCTGGTAGTAATGAGCAGTTCTTC
TRBD2,once,TRBV4-3,TRBJ2-7,CASSLSIETSGGGPYEQYF,TGCGCCAGCAGCCTAAGTATCGAGACTAGCGGAGGGGGGCCCTACGAGCAGTACTTC
TRBD2,few,TRBV4-2,TRBJ2-2,CASSGTGGGTGELFF,TGTGCCAGCAGCGGGACGGGAGGGGGGACCGGGGAGCTGTTTTTT
NA,NA,TRBV5-1,TRBJ2-7,CASSLWQGSSYEQYF,TGCGCCAGCAGCTTGTGGCAGGGAAGCTCCTACGAGCAGTACTTC
TRBD1,NA,TRBV28,TRBJ1-3,CASTIPTGTASGNTIYF,TGTGCCAGCACCATCCCCACCGGGACAGCCTCTGGAAACACCATATATTTT
NA,NA,TRBV9,TRBJ2-1,CASSVELAFEQFF,TGTGCCAGCAGCGTAGAACTAGCCTTCGAGCAGTTCTTC
NA,NA,TRBV27,TRBJ2-7,CASSPFRQSYEQYF,TGTGCCAGCAGTCCTTTCAGACAGTCCTACGAGCAGTACTTC
TRBD2,NA,TRBV9,TRBJ2-3,CASSVQRAGGSTDTQYF,TGTGCCAGCAGCGTACAACGTGCGGGAGGGAGCACAGATACGCAGTATTTT
NA,NA,TRBV5-1,TRBJ1-3,CASSAGDGTSGNTIYF,TGCGCCAGCAGCGCGGGTGACGGCACTTCGGGAAACACCATATATTTT
TRBD2,NA,TRBV6-5,TRBJ2-1,CASSGLAGEYNEQFF,TGTGCCAGCAGCGGACTAGCGGGAGAGTACAATGAGCAGTTCTTC
NA,few,TRBV9,TRBJ2-1,CASSGPGPPGLTYNEQFF,TGTGCCAGCAGCGGCCCCGGCCCTCCAGGGCTAACCTACAATGAGCAGTTCTTC
NA,NA,TRBV5-1,TRBJ1-4,CASSPVPGDEKLFF,TGCGCCAGCAGCCCCGTTCCGGGGGATGAAAAACTGTTTTTT
TRBD1,NA,TRBV20-1,TRBJ2-7,CSASSQGQGLFEQYF,TGCAGTGCTAGTAGTCAGGGACAGGGTCTCTTTGAGCAGTACTTC
NA,NA,TRBV27,TRBJ1-2,CASRNLKMESIDYGYTF,TGTGCCAGCAGGAACCTCAAAATGGAGAGTATCGACTATGGCTACACCTTC
TRBD2,NA,TRBV7-3,TRBJ2-1,CASSARWTSRSNEQFF,TGTGCCAGCAGCGCTCGGTGGACTAGTCGATCCAATGAGCAGTTCTTC
TRBD1,NA,TRBV28,TRBJ1-5,CASSPGTGSRKRNQPQHF,TGTGCCAGCAGTCCCGGGACAGGGTCTCGTAAACGCAATCAGCCCCAGCATTTT
NA,few,TRBV7-9,TRBJ1-5,CASSFDTGGQPQHF,TGTGCCAGCAGCTTTGATACTGGGGGCCAGCCCCAGCATTTT
TRBD2,many,TRBV7-3,TRBJ2-5,CASSPLAGIQETQYF,TGTGCCAGCAGCCCTCTAGCGGGGATCCAAGAGACCCAGTACTTC
NA,NA,TRBV28,TRBJ1-1,CASSLGRGSPLNTEAFF,TGTGCCAGCAGTTTGGGCAGGGGAAGTCCCCTCAACACTGAAGCTTTCTTT
TRBD2,NA,TRBV2,TRBJ2-5,CASSPGLAGGGETQYF,TGTGCCAGCAGTCCGGGACTAGCGGGAGGGGGAGAGACCCAGTACTTC
TRBD2,NA,TRBV11-2,TRBJ2-1,CASSLVGLAGENEQFF,TGTGCCAGCAGCTTAGTGGGACTAGCGGGAGAAAATGAGCAGTTCTTC